One sample yielded the 23 T cell receptor beta chains listed below, sequenced in a study of CD8+ T cells in alopecia areata. As the sequencing template, cDNA was produced by extracting RNA and reverse transcribing it. Method: immunoSEQ multiplex PCR; TCRdb's copy keeps in-frame clones and lacks some. The table has about 270,000 clones, 60% seen once; the top ten hold around 0.92%. Treatment in this sample: oral pan-JAK inhibitor, 5-10 mg twice daily. Specimen: CD4+ T cells sorted from blood, collected at week 52, from a patient treated with tofacitinib. The source of these receptors is a human donor with alopecia areata.

This clone has a single count. The rearrangement uses TRBV13 and TRBJ1-1; D is perhaps TRBD1 (5 bases). CDR1 is PRHDT, CDR2 FYEKMQ, per germline (reference sequence). The CDR3 contains 15 residues. V dropped 3 bases and J dropped 0 bases, with 11 bases sitting between them. This chain's CDR3 is CASSFRGLVNTEAFF. The CDR3 DNA sequence: TGTGCCAGCAGCTTTCGGGGCCTAGTGAACACTGAAGCTTTCTTT.

The CDR3: CASGLVLGQGHNQPQHF. The CDR3 DNA reads TGTGCTAGTGGTTTGGTATTGGGACAGGGGCACAATCAGCCCCAGCATTTT. The chain carries TRBV12-5 and TRBJ1-5, with 10 bases matching TRBD1. The V gene's germline CDR1 is LGHNT and CDR2 FRNRAP. V shed 0 bases, J shed 3 bases, and the junction held 5 bases outside the gene matches. This CDR3 is built from 17 residues.

The chain uses TRBV18 and TRBJ2-1; no clear D gene. V was trimmed by 4 bases and J by 10 bases, leaving 8 bases between them. The CDR3 covers 11 residues. Germline V gene sequence: CDR1 KGHSH, CDR2 LQKENI. The CDR3 DNA follows: TGTGCCAGCTCACAGGAGACGGAGCAGTTCTTC. It encodes CASSQETEQFF.

The V gene is TRBV27, the J gene TRBJ2-5, with 7 bases matching TRBD1. This CDR3 region has 15 residues. CDR1 and CDR2 (germline): MNHEY, SMNVEV (reference sequence). The V gene end was trimmed by 8 bases and the J gene end by 10 bases; junction bases not matched to a gene: 19. CDR3 in DNA: TGTGCCAGCCGCTCTTCCGGGACCCCCGCAGGGGGCCAGTACTTC. This encodes CASRSSGTPAGGQYF.

V and J are TRBV5-1 and TRBJ2-5; D remains ambiguous. CDR1 is SGHRS and CDR2 is YFSETQ in the germline V gene. This CDR3 is 13 amino acids long. V was shortened by 4 bases and J by 4 bases, with 11 bases between the two germline ends. CDR3 region: CASSPWLGETQYF. The CDR3, as DNA: TGCGCCAGCAGCCCGTGGTTGGGAGAGACCCAGTACTTC.

The V call is TRBV30, the J call TRBJ1-1; D remains unclear. The CDR3 is 13 residues long. V was shortened by 2 bases and J by 1 base, with 8 bases between the two germline ends. Germline V gene data show CDR1 as GTSNPN and CDR2 as SVGIG (reference sequence). The CDR3, as DNA: TGTGCCTGGAGTCCCAACGGGAACACTGAAGCTTTCTTT. This sequence encodes CAWSPNGNTEAFF.

This clone has only one observation. The J gene is TRBJ1-5, the V gene TRBV10-3; D is unresolved. The CDR3 spans 15 residues. Trimming removed 0 bases from V and 1 base from J, with 7 bases in between. Germline assignment: CDR1 ENHRY and CDR2 SYGVKD. Here the CDR3 DNA reads TGTGCCATCAGTGAGTCGGAGTTGAGCAATCAGCCCCAGCATTTT. Protein sequence: CAISESELSNQPQHF.

The chain has TRBV29-1 and TRBJ1-2; perhaps TRBD1 as D (5 bases). The CDR3 loop spans 14 amino acids. Trimming removed 5 bases from V and 4 bases from J, with 17 bases in between. CDR1 and CDR2 (germline): SQVTM, ANQGSEA. The CDR3 protein is CSVRGFLGTYGYTF. In DNA, the CDR3 is TGCAGCGTTCGAGGGTTTCTGGGGACCTATGGCTACACCTTC.

The chain recombines TRBV14 with TRBJ2-1, with 10 bases identical to TRBD2. The length of the CDR3 is 15 residues. With V trimmed by 4 bases and J by 4 bases, 4 bases remained unmatched. CDR1 is SGHDN, CDR2 FVKESK, per germline. CDR3 coding DNA: TGTGCCAGCAGCCTTAGCGGGGGGAGTTACAATGAGCAGTTCTTC. Its translation is CASSLSGGSYNEQFF.

The V and J genes are TRBV7-9 and TRBJ1-2, with D uncertain. Trimming left V 1 base short and J 1 base short, with 10 bases between. Germline assignment: CDR1 SEHNR and CDR2 FQNEAQ (reference sequence). There are 15 residues in the CDR3. The CDR3 region is CASSLVRQINYGYTF. CDR3 in DNA: TGTGCCAGCAGCTTAGTACGGCAGATTAACTATGGCTACACCTTC.

V gene TRBV30 combines with J gene TRBJ1-2; no clear D. Trimming took off 1 base at V and 4 bases at J, with 7 bases between the two ends. The length of the CDR3 is 12 residues. Germline V lookup: CDR1 GTSNPN, CDR2 SVGIG (reference sequence). In DNA form, the CDR3 reads TGTGCCTGGAGTGGAAATACCTATGGCTACACCTTC. Its protein product is CAWSGNTYGYTF.

A note on this clone: At one of its ends the junction is not consistent with the germline gene, which may arise from a read error. V and J are TRBV4-1 and TRBJ1-6; weak D call: TRBD1 (6 bases). Germline-derived CDR1 and CDR2 are MGHRA and YSYEKL. The CDR3 loop spans 16 amino acids. The DNA for the CDR3 is TGTGCCAGCAGCCAGCCAAGTTGGACAGTTCTATCACCCCTCCACTTT. This codes for CASSQPSWTVLSPLHF.

The chain joins TRBV19 to TRBJ1-2; D is undetermined. Germline assignment: CDR1 LNHDA and CDR2 SQIVND (reference sequence). V was cut by 5 bases and J by 5 bases, with 15 bases left in between. CDR3 length equals 14 residues. The DNA of the CDR3 is TGTGCCAGTAGTGTTGGTGTGGATTTATATGGCTACACCTTC. As protein: CASSVGVDLYGYTF.

The chain uses TRBV25-1 and TRBJ2-7, with D tentatively TRBD1 (6 bases). In germline, CDR1 is MGHDK, CDR2 SYGVNS. CDR3 length: 15 residues. Between the trimmed V and J ends, which lost 5 bases and 4 bases, there was a span of 18 bases. The CDR3 DNA sequence: TGTGCCAGCAGTAAATTGCAGGGGATCGGGTACGAGCAGTACTTC. Encoded protein: CASSKLQGIGYEQYF.

This clone was counted only a few times. The chain employs TRBV2 and TRBJ2-1, with TRBD2 as a possible D gene (6 bases). The CDR3 totals 13 residues. The germline gives CDR1 SNHLY, CDR2 FYNNEI. The germline V and J ends were trimmed by 6 bases and 0 bases, with 6 bases remaining between them. The CDR3 loop reads CASREGSYNEQFF. The CDR3 region has the DNA TGTGCCAGCAGGGAGGGCTCCTACAATGAGCAGTTCTTC.

The chain recombines TRBV25-1 with TRBJ2-2; D might be TRBD2 (6 bases). CDR3 length equals 14 residues. Trimming shortened V by 3 bases and J by 4 bases, and 9 bases separated the two germline ends. Germline V gene data show CDR1 as MGHDK and CDR2 as SYGVNS. CDR3 coding DNA: TGTGCCAGCAGTGAGGCGGGAATCACCGGGGAGCTGTTTTTT. The encoded protein is CASSEAGITGELFF.

This clone has only a few counts. The sample holds other DNA sequences that translate to the same CDR3. The chain couples TRBV29-1 to TRBJ2-7, with TRBD2 as a possible D gene (5 bases). V gave up 1 base and J gave up 2 bases, with 9 bases separating them. The germline gives CDR1 SQVTM, CDR2 ANQGSEA. CDR3 length equals 13 residues. The CDR3 reads CSVEGTGTYEQYF. The CDR3 DNA reads as TGCAGCGTTGAAGGGACTGGGACCTACGAGCAGTACTTC.

The V call is TRBV6-6, the J call TRBJ1-5, with 9 bases lining up with TRBD1. With 6 bases clipped from V and 6 bases from J, the junction kept 6 bases outside the gene matches. The germline V gene encodes CDR1 MNHNY and CDR2 SVGAGI (reference sequence). This CDR3 is built from 14 residues. CDR3 DNA sequence: TGTGCCAGCAGACAACAGGGGGCGGTTCAGCCCCAGCATTTT. Translated, it gives CASRQQGAVQPQHF.

The genes are TRBV30 and TRBJ1-2; 9 bases align to TRBD1. Germline V gives CDR1 GTSNPN, CDR2 SVGIG (reference sequence). The CDR3 is made up of 15 amino acids. Trimming cost V 3 bases and J 4 bases; bases outside gene matches: 9. CDR3: CAWSRRDRDSYGYTF. CDR3 sequence (DNA): TGTGCCTGGAGCCGCCGGGACAGGGATAGCTATGGCTACACCTTC.

In this sample, this clone turned up a few times. V gene TRBV9 combines with J gene TRBJ2-5; 7 bases are a match to TRBD2. This CDR3 comprises 16 residues. CDR1 and CDR2 (germline): SGDLS, YYNGEE. Germline trimming cut 3 bases from V and 5 bases from J; bases unmatched to any gene: 13. The CDR3 sequence is CASSALGAGMAETQYF. The CDR3 DNA reads as TGTGCCAGCAGCGCCCTCGGAGCGGGGATGGCGGAGACCCAGTACTTC.

A word on this clone: The same CDR3 also results from other DNA sequences found in this sample. J is TRBJ2-7 and V is TRBV30; D not resolved. This CDR3 spans 12 amino acids. V was clipped by 4 bases and J by 2 bases, with 9 bases between them. Germline V CDR1 and CDR2: GTSNPN, SVGIG (reference sequence). The CDR3 DNA sequence: TGTGCCTGGAAGCTGGGCACCTACGAGCAGTACTTC. Its protein product is CAWKLGTYEQYF.

The chain uses TRBV5-1 and TRBJ2-4; perhaps TRBD2 as D (5 bases). Germline V lookup: CDR1 SGHRS, CDR2 YFSETQ. This CDR3 has 13 residues. V was shortened by 0 bases and J by 9 bases, with 10 bases between the two germline ends. The CDR3 sequence: CASSLDPSSIQYF. The CDR3 nucleotides read TGCGCCAGCAGCTTGGATCCTAGCAGCATTCAGTACTTC.

This clone was detected ten times or more. The sample contains more than one DNA sequence encoding this CDR3. The chain uses TRBV5-6 and TRBJ1-5, with D uncertain. The germline V gene has CDR1 SGHDT and CDR2 YYEEEE. V was pared by 0 bases and J by 3 bases, with 7 bases between. This CDR3 comprises 14 residues. CDR3 in amino acids: CASSLGWDNQPQHF. The CDR3 DNA reads TGTGCCAGCAGCTTGGGGTGGGACAATCAGCCCCAGCATTTT. Variable domain in full (rest from reference TRBV5-6 and TRBJ1-5): DAGVTQSPTHLIKTRGQQVTLRCSPKSGHDTVSWYQQALGQGPQFIFQYYEEEERQRGNFPDRFSGHQFPNYSSELNVNALLLGDSALYLCASSLGWDNQPQHFGDGTRLSIL.